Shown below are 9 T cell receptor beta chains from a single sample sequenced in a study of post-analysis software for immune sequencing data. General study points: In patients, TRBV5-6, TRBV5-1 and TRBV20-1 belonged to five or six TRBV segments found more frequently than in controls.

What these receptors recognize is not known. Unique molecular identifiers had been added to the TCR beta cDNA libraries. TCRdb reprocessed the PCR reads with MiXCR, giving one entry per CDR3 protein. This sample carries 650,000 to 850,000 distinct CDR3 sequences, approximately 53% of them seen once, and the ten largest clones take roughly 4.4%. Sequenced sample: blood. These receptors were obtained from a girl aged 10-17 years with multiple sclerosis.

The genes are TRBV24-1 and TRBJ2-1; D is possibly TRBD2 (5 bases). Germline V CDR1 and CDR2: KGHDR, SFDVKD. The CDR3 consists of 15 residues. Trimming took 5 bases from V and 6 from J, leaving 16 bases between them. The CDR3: CATSAQSGEINEQFF. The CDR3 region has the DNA TGTGCCACCAGTGCCCAGAGCGGAGAGATCAATGAGCAGTTCTTC.

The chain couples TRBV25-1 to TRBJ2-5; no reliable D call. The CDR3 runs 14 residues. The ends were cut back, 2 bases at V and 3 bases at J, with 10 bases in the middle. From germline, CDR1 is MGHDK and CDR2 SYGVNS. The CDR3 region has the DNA TGTGCCAGCAGTGAAGCCACCCTAAAAGAGACCCAGTACTTC. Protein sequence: CASSEATLKETQYF. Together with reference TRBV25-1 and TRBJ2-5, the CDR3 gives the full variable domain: EADIYQTPRYLVIGTGKKITLECSQTMGHDKMYWYQQDPGMELHLIHYSYGVNSTEKGDLSSESTVSRIRTEHFPLTLESARPSHTSQYLCASSEATLKETQYFGPGTRLLVL.

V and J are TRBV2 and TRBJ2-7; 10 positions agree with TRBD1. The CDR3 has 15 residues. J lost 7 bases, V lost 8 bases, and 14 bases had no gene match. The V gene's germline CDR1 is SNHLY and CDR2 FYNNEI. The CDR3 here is CASLRDRGQTGEQYF. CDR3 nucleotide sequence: TGTGCCAGCCTCCGGGACAGGGGCCAAACGGGAGAGCAGTACTTC.

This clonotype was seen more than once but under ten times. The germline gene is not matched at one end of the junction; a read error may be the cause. As DNA, the CDR3 is TGTGCCAGCAGTCAAGACGGCAATGAGCAGTTCTTC. Encoded protein: CASSQDGNEQFF. The rearrangement joins TRBV4-1 to TRBJ2-1; D gene uncertain. Germline CDR1 reads MGHRA; CDR2 reads YSYEKL. CDR3 size: 12 residues.

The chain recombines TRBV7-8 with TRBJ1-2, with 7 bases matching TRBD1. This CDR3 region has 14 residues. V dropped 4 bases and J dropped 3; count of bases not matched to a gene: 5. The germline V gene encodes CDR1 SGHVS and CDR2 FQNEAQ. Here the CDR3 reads CASSSRQGDYGYTF. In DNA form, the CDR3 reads TGTGCCAGCAGCTCCCGACAGGGTGACTATGGCTACACCTTC.

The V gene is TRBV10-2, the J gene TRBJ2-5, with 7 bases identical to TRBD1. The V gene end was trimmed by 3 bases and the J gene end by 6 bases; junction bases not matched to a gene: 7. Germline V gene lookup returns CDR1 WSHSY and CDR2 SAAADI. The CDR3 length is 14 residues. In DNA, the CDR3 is TGCGCCAGCAGTGATTACAGGGGAATTCAGACCCAGTACTTC. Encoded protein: CASSDYRGIQTQYF.

DNA of the CDR3: TGTGCCAGCAGACCGATAGCGGGAGGGAATGAGCAGTTCTTC. Translating it yields CASRPIAGGNEQFF. The chain links TRBV27 to TRBJ2-1; 11 bases fit TRBD2. The CDR3 has 14 amino acids. With V trimmed by 6 bases and J by 7 bases, 5 bases remained unmatched. CDR1 and CDR2 from the germline V gene are MNHEY and SMNVEV (reference sequence).

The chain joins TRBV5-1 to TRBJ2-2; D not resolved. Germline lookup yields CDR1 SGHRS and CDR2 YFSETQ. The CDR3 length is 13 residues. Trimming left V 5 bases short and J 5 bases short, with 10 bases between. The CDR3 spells CASRVDATGELFF. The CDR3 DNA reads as TGCGCCAGCAGAGTCGACGCGACCGGGGAGCTGTTTTTT.

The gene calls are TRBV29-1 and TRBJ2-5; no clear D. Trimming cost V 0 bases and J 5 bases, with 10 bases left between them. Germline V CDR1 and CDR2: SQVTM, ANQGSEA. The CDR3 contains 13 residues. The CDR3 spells CSVEEAFRETQYF. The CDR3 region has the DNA TGCAGCGTTGAAGAGGCATTTCGGGAGACCCAGTACTTC.